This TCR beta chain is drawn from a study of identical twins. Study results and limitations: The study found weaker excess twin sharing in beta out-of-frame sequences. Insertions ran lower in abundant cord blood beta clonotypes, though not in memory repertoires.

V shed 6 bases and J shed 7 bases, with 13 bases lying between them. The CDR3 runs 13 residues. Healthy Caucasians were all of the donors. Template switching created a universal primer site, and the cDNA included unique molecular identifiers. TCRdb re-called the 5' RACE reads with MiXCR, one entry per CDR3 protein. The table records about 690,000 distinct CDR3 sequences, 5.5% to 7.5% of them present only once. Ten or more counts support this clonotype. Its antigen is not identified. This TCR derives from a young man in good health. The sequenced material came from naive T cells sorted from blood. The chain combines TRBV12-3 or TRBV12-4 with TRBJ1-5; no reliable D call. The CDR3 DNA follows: TGTGCCAGCAGCTTAAACGGTGGACAGCCCCAGCATTTT. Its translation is CASSLNGGQPQHF.